The present T cell receptor (beta chain) was sequenced within a study of blood T cell repertoires in COVID-19. This CDR3 is 16 amino acids long. CDR1 SGHNT and CDR2 YYREEE come from the germline V gene (reference sequence). V lost 2 bases and J lost 4; bases outside the gene matches: 7. Cohort allocation depended upon clinical history that participants reported. The assay was immunoSEQ multiplex PCR, and TCRdb's table has in-frame clones only and misses some. The data hold more than 200,000 clones, with more than 75% observed a single time. The chain is built from TRBV5-4 and TRBJ2-7; 12 bases align to TRBD2. The TCR was taken from a woman aged 50 to 60 who had recovered from COVID-19. The sequencing input was PBMCs or T cells enriched from blood (not recorded which). CDR3 DNA sequence: TGTGCCAGCAGCTTCGCCACTAGCGGGAGGAGTTACGAGCAGTACTTC. Protein sequence: CASSFATSGRSYEQYF.